These 11 T cell receptor beta chains originate from one sample sequenced in a study of CD8+CD57+ T cells in acquired aplastic anemia listed by TCRdb under 2018. The instrument was an Illumina HiSeq 2000. Genomic DNA was used as template for profiling of TCR beta VDJ combinations and CDR3 sequences. TCRdb trimmed the raw reads at Q25, called clones with MiXCR and kept productive beta chains. Each entry merges the rows of one CDR3 protein and shows their most common DNA and genes. The sample yields approximately 45,000 distinct CDR3 sequences; around 69% were counted once. The top ten clones comprise around 36% of the sample. Sample: sorted CD4+, CD8+, or CD8+CD57+ T cells (not recorded which) from PBMCs. Receptor source: a human donor in good health, serving as a control.

About this clonotype itself: The junction differs from germline at one of its ends, possibly a read error. The chain joins TRBV10-3 to TRBJ2-7; D is perhaps TRBD2 (6 bases). Per the germline V gene, CDR1 is ENHRY and CDR2 is SYGVKD. CDR3 length: 14 residues. The CDR3 DNA is TGTGCCAGCAGTTACGAGGCGGGGCGCGACGAGCAGTACTTC. It encodes CASSYEAGRDEQYF.

The gene calls are TRBV9 and TRBJ1-5, with a weak D call TRBD1 (6 bases). The V gene lost 5 bases and the J gene lost 0 bases, with 12 bases spanning the gap. Per germline, CDR1 SGDLS and CDR2 YYNGEE. The CDR3 covers 15 residues. The CDR3 sequence is CASSPTGDSNQPQHF. CDR3 in DNA: TGTGCCAGCAGTCCGACAGGTGATAGCAATCAGCCCCAGCATTTT.

The chain uses TRBV7-9 and TRBJ2-1; D may be TRBD1 (5 bases). Per the germline V gene, CDR1 is SEHNR and CDR2 is FQNEAQ (reference sequence). The CDR3 spans 11 residues. V lost 7 bases to trimming and J lost 10 bases, with 11 bases between them. CDR3 residues: CASTLGPEQFF. The DNA of the CDR3 is TGTGCCAGCACTCTGGGGCCCGAGCAGTTCTTC.

V usage is TRBV6-2 or TRBV6-3 and J usage is TRBJ2-7; perhaps TRBD2 as D (6 bases). This CDR3 has 16 amino acids. The V gene lost 0 bases and the J gene lost 3 bases, with 15 bases spanning the gap. Germline assignment: CDR1 MNHEY and CDR2 SVGEGT. CDR3 DNA sequence: TGTGCCAGCAGTTACTCGGCGTCCGAGCGGGTCTACGAGCAGTACTTC. As protein: CASSYSASERVYEQYF.

V and J are TRBV15 and TRBJ1-2, with 8 bases aligning to TRBD1. V was pared by 6 bases and J by 4 bases, with 4 bases of the junction left unmatched. CDR1 and CDR2 (germline): LNHNV, YYDKDF (reference sequence). The CDR3 totals 13 residues. For the CDR3, the DNA is TGTGCCACCAGGGACAGGGATAGCTATGGCTACACCTTC. Translated: CATRDRDSYGYTF.

The V call is TRBV7-9, the J call TRBJ1-2, with D uncertain. Looked up from germline, CDR1 is SEHNR and CDR2 is FQNEAQ (reference sequence). The CDR3 covers 12 residues. V lost 5 bases and J lost 4, with 8 bases in between. CDR3 region: CASSQAGYGYTF. CDR3 DNA: TGTGCCAGCAGCCAGGCAGGCTATGGCTACACCTTC.

The V gene is TRBV2, the J gene TRBJ1-5; no definite D call. CDR3 length equals 12 residues. Germline CDR1 is SNHLY and CDR2 is FYNNEI. The V gene lost 2 bases and the J gene lost 7 bases, with 6 bases spanning the gap. CDR3 in amino acids: CASSEFVQPQHF. The CDR3 DNA reads as TGTGCCAGCAGTGAATTCGTACAGCCCCAGCATTTT.

This clonotype was observed a few times. The chain combines TRBV29-1 with TRBJ2-1, with 9 nucleotides matching TRBD2. CDR1 and CDR2 from the germline V gene are SQVTM and ANQGSEA. This CDR3 contains 15 residues. The junction had 4 bases not matched to a gene; V was cut back by 4 bases and J by 0 bases. For the CDR3, the DNA is TGCAGCGTTGGGACTAGCGCTAGCTCCTACAATGAGCAGTTCTTC. This translates into CSVGTSASSYNEQFF.

The chain joins TRBV20-1 to TRBJ1-2, with a possible D match to TRBD1 (5 bases). Germline V gene sequence: CDR1 DFQATT, CDR2 SNEGSKA (reference sequence). Trimming left V 6 bases short and J 8 bases short, with 13 bases between. The CDR3 totals 11 residues. CDR3 bases: TGCAGTGCCCCTACCCAGGGCGGCTACACCTTC. It is translated as CSAPTQGGYTF.

This clonotype was counted between two and nine times. J is TRBJ2-7 and V is TRBV20-1, with a tentative D call TRBD2 (6 bases). CDR3 length: 15 residues. CDR1 DFQATT and CDR2 SNEGSKA come from the germline V gene (reference sequence). Trimming cost V 1 base and J 3 bases, with 16 bases left between them. The CDR3 here is CSARGSTGVLYEQYF. The DNA for the CDR3 is TGCAGTGCTAGAGGGTCTACGGGGGTACTCTACGAGCAGTACTTC.

This chain joins TRBV25-1 and TRBJ2-7, with 9 bases identical to TRBD1. V was clipped by 5 bases and J by 3 bases; unmatched bases: 8. This CDR3 is 15 amino acids long. Germline V gene sequence: CDR1 MGHDK, CDR2 SYGVNS. Here the CDR3 reads CASSQPGQGVYEQYF. CDR3 nucleotides: TGTGCCAGCAGTCAACCGGGACAGGGCGTCTACGAGCAGTACTTC.